The 22 T cell receptor beta chains listed next were all sequenced from one sample in a study of cytomegalovirus exposure and HLA in healthy donors (dated by TCRdb to about 2017). The library was prepared using the immunoSEQ multiplex PCR assay. For the multiplex PCR, a mixture combining 60 forward primers for TCR Vbeta segments and 13 reverse primers for TCR Jbeta segments was used. TCRdb stores this immuneACCESS table with in-frame sequences only. Part of the clones is absent; in the studies checked, under half of the shortfall reflects unresolved V genes, and no reason is known for the rest. The sample table records about 150,000 clones; 80% of these occur just once. Of the sample, 1% is held by the ten largest clones. Sequenced sample: PBMCs. These receptors were collected from a woman in her forties or fifties in good health and CMV-seropositive.

About this clone itself: The germline gene is not matched at one end of the junction; a read error may be the cause. The chain has TRBV7-2 and TRBJ2-2; D call uncertain. This CDR3 comprises 14 residues. Germline loops: CDR1 SGHTA, CDR2 FQGNSA. The CDR3 DNA is TGTGCCAGCAGCTTATATACGAACATCGGGGAGCTGTTTTTT. Its translation: CASSLYTNIGELFF.

V usage is TRBV27 and J usage is TRBJ2-1; D gene unclear. The CDR3 contains 14 residues. Per the germline V gene, CDR1 is MNHEY and CDR2 is SMNVEV (reference sequence). Trimming stripped 6 bases from V and 9 bases from J, with 18 bases between. This chain's CDR3 is CASSPQFTIAEQFF. The CDR3 DNA reads TGTGCCAGCAGCCCCCAGTTTACTATCGCTGAGCAGTTCTTC.

The J gene is TRBJ2-1, the V gene TRBV6-6; 14 positions match TRBD2. The CDR3 runs 16 residues. CDR1 MNHNY and CDR2 SVGAGI come from the germline V gene (reference sequence). V was clipped by 6 bases and J by 9 bases; unmatched bases: 10. In DNA form, the CDR3 reads TGTGCCAGCAGATTCCCGGGACTAGCGGGGGTGGTTGAGCAGTTCTTC. Translated: CASRFPGLAGVVEQFF.

The chain uses TRBV28 and TRBJ1-2; TRBD1 agrees at 7 bases. Germline lookup yields CDR1 MDHEN and CDR2 SYDVKM. This CDR3 is 14 amino acids long. After removal of 2 bases from V and 7 bases from J, the junction contained 7 bases not matched to a gene. In DNA, the CDR3 is TGTGCCAGCAGTTTAAACCAGGGGGAAGGTGGCTACACCTTC. It specifies CASSLNQGEGGYTF.

This clone was seen just once. The chain carries TRBV27 and TRBJ1-1, with TRBD1 matching over 7 bases. The CDR3 loop spans 16 amino acids. Trimming at V came to 3 bases and at J to 3 bases, leaving 10 bases not matched to a gene. Germline lookup yields CDR1 MNHEY and CDR2 SMNVEV (reference sequence). DNA of the CDR3: TGTGCCAGCAGTTTTCTGGGGAGAGGGACAGACACTGAAGCTTTCTTT. Amino acid sequence: CASSFLGRGTDTEAFF.

This clone was picked up a small number of times. V is TRBV6-1 and J is TRBJ2-7; D might be TRBD1 (5 bases). V was clipped by 0 bases and J by 4 bases, with 22 bases between them. In germline, CDR1 is MNHNS, CDR2 SASEGT. CDR3 length: 18 amino acids. The CDR3 region has the DNA TGTGCCAGCAGTGAAGCGGCGGACAACCCCTACCCTCCTTACGAGCAGTACTTC. Residues: CASSEAADNPYPPYEQYF.

V and J are TRBV7-2 and TRBJ2-7, with D possibly matching TRBD1 (6 bases). Between the trimmed V and J ends, which lost 0 bases and 5 bases, there was a span of 11 bases. The germline V gene encodes CDR1 SGHTA and CDR2 FQGNSA. The CDR3 sequence is 14 residues long. CDR3 amino acids: CASSLAFRGHEQYF. CDR3 bases: TGTGCCAGCAGCTTAGCGTTCAGGGGCCACGAGCAGTACTTC.

The V gene is TRBV7-8, the J gene TRBJ2-3; the D gene is possibly TRBD2 (6 bases). The CDR3 is 16 amino acids. Between the trimmed V and J ends, which lost 5 bases and 5 bases, there was a span of 20 bases. CDR1 SGHVS and CDR2 FQNEAQ come from the germline V gene. This CDR3 reads CASSRRPPGSGDTQYF. The CDR3 bases are TGTGCCAGCAGCCGCCGCCCTCCCGGGAGTGGAGATACGCAGTATTTT.

The J gene is TRBJ2-7, the V gene TRBV27, with 8 bases lining up with TRBD2. The V and J ends lost 10 bases and 5 bases, in that order; junction bases with no gene match: 7. This CDR3 contains 12 residues. CDR1 and CDR2 (germline): MNHEY, SMNVEV (reference sequence). The CDR3 coding sequence is TGTGCCACGGTTAGCGGGATGCACGAGCAGTACTTC. This encodes CATVSGMHEQYF.

The chain carries TRBV11-3 and TRBJ2-5; 8 bases fit TRBD1. The J call is uncertain, as TRBJ2-7 better fits the DNA end. The CDR3 sequence is 15 residues long. Germline lookup yields CDR1 SGHNT and CDR2 YENEEA. CDR3 sequence reads: CASSQNDRGRYEQYF. The CDR3 DNA sequence: TGTGCCAGCAGCCAGAACGACAGGGGCAGGTACGAGCAGTACTTC.

The CDR3 is CASTPSGNQPQHF. The CDR3 DNA is TGTGCCAGTACCCCGTCCGGGAATCAGCCCCAGCATTTT. V and J are TRBV19 and TRBJ1-5; D remains ambiguous. Trimming stripped 7 bases from V and 4 bases from J, with 11 bases between. The germline V gene encodes CDR1 LNHDA and CDR2 SQIVND (reference sequence). This CDR3 spans 13 amino acids.

This chain uses TRBV25-1 with TRBJ1-2, with 8 bases aligning to TRBD1. The CDR3 runs 15 residues. Per germline, CDR1 MGHDK and CDR2 SYGVNS. Unmatched junction bases numbered 12, after V lost 8 bases and J lost 4 bases. The CDR3 sequence is CASGPSAGGFYGYTF. Here the CDR3 DNA reads TGTGCCAGCGGCCCCTCGGCAGGGGGCTTCTATGGCTACACCTTC.

This chain joins TRBV10-3 and TRBJ2-7; D not certain. The V and J ends lost 2 bases and 3 bases respectively, with 8 bases between them. The CDR3 consists of 13 residues. Germline V gene sequence: CDR1 ENHRY, CDR2 SYGVKD. The CDR3 DNA sequence: TGTGCCATCAGTGAGCAGGCCGTCTACGAGCAGTACTTC. Its translation is CAISEQAVYEQYF.

The DNA for the CDR3 is TGTGCCACCTCAGGAGGTTATGGCTACACCTTC. Translated, it gives CATSGGYGYTF. The rearrangement links TRBV6-1 to TRBJ1-2, with D unclear. Germline V gene data show CDR1 as MNHNS and CDR2 as SASEGT. Trimming took 10 bases from V and 5 from J, leaving 11 bases between them. This CDR3 comprises 11 residues.

The chain couples TRBV29-1 to TRBJ2-4; maybe TRBD1 (5 bases). The V gene lost 1 base and the J gene lost 8 bases, with 12 bases spanning the gap. Germline-derived CDR1 and CDR2 are SQVTM and ANQGSEA. The length of the CDR3 is 13 residues. CDR3 loop: CSVEVRVNHIQYF. CDR3 nucleotide sequence: TGCAGCGTTGAAGTCAGGGTGAATCACATTCAGTACTTC. Supplemented by reference TRBV29-1 and TRBJ2-4, the full variable domain reads SAVISQKPSRDICQRGTSLTIQCQVDSQVTMMFWYRQQPGQSLTLIATANQGSEATYESGFVIDKFPISRPNLTFSTLTVSNMSPEDSSIYLCSVEVRVNHIQYFGAGTRLSVL.

The chain joins TRBV2 to TRBJ1-1; TRBD1 is a possible D gene (6 bases). CDR3 length equals 13 residues. Trimming pared 6 bases from V and 4 bases from J, leaving 12 bases between. CDR1 and CDR2 (germline): SNHLY, FYNNEI. CDR3 sequence: CASRGAGATEAFF. Here the CDR3 DNA reads TGTGCCAGCAGGGGAGCAGGGGCCACTGAAGCTTTCTTT.

The genes are TRBV7-2 and TRBJ2-6, with TRBD1 matching over 11 bases. Trimming at V came to 5 bases and at J to 4 bases, leaving 7 bases not matched to a gene. This CDR3 comprises 17 residues. Germline V lookup: CDR1 SGHTA, CDR2 FQGNSA. CDR3 sequence reads: CASSPGQGAPGANVLTF. As DNA, the CDR3 is TGTGCCAGCAGCCCCGGACAGGGGGCTCCCGGGGCCAACGTCCTGACTTTC.

The rearrangement joins TRBV5-1 to TRBJ2-1; TRBD2 is a possible D gene (7 bases). Per the germline V gene, CDR1 is SGHRS and CDR2 is YFSETQ. The CDR3 loop spans 13 amino acids. The ends were cut back, 0 bases at V and 10 bases at J, with 11 bases in the middle. CDR3 coding DNA: TGCGCCAGCAGCTTGGATCCGGGGGGCGAGCAGTTCTTC. This codes for CASSLDPGGEQFF.

The chain carries TRBV2 and TRBJ2-2, with D possibly TRBD2 on 6 matching bases. The CDR3 consists of 16 residues. From germline, CDR1 is SNHLY and CDR2 FYNNEI. Between the trimmed V and J ends, which lost 2 bases and 1 base, there was a span of 11 bases. The CDR3 nucleotides are TGTGCCAGCAGTGAACGGGCGGGATTGAACACCGGGGAGCTGTTTTTT. Translation gives CASSERAGLNTGELFF.

This clone was recorded a few times. The chain links TRBV5-1 to TRBJ2-7; the D gene is possibly TRBD2 (6 bases). CDR1 and CDR2 from the germline V gene are SGHRS and YFSETQ. The germline V and J ends were trimmed by 3 bases and 3 bases, with 10 bases remaining between them. The CDR3 runs to 13 residues. DNA for the CDR3: TGCGCCAGCAGCTCCGGGACTTACTACGAGCAGTACTTC. Encoded protein: CASSSGTYYEQYF.

The genes are TRBV6-1 and TRBJ2-3; 8 bases match TRBD2. Germline CDR1 is MNHNS and CDR2 is SASEGT. The CDR3 covers 14 residues. Trimming removed 11 bases from V and 3 bases from J; junction bases left unmatched: 10. CDR3 protein: CASRAAGVTDTQYF. CDR3 nucleotide sequence: TGTGCCTCGAGGGCAGCGGGAGTTACAGATACGCAGTATTTT.

The chain carries TRBV4-3 and TRBJ2-7; 9 bases line up with TRBD1. CDR1 and CDR2 from the germline V gene are LGHNA and YSLEER. The CDR3 is 14 amino acids. V shed 1 base, J shed 4 bases, and the junction held 2 bases outside the gene matches. This CDR3 reads CASSQVGQGYEQYF. Here the CDR3 DNA reads TGCGCCAGCAGCCAAGTGGGACAGGGTTACGAGCAGTACTTC.